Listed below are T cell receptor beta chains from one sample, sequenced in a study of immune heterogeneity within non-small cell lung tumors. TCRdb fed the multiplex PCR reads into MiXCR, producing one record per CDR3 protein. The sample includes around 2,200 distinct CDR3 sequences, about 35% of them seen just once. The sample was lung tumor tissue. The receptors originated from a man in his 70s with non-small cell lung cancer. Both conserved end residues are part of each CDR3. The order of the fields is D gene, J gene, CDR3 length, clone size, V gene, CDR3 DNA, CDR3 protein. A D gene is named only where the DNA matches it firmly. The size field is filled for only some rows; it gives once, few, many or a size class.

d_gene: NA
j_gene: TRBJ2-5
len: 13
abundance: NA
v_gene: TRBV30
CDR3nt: TGTGCCTGGAGATCTCCTTGGCAAGAGACCCAGTACTTC
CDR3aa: CAWRSPWQETQYF

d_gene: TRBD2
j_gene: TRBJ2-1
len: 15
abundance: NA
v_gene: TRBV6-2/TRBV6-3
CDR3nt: TGTGCCAGCAGCTCGACTAGCGGGGGGGCCAATGAGCAGTTCTTC
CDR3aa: CASSSTSGGANEQFF

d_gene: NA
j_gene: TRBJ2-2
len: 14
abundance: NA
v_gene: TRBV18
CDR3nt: TGTGCCAGCTCACCACCTGCCCGGCCCGGGGAGCTGTTTTTT
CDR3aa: CASSPPARPGELFF

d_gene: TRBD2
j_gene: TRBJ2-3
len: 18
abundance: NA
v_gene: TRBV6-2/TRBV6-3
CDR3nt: TGTGCCAGCAGAGATGGACTAGCGGGGGCCCTAGGGGCAGATACGCAGTATTTT
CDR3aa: CASRDGLAGALGADTQYF

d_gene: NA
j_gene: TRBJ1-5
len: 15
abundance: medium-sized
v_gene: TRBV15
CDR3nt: TGTGCCACCAGCAGAGGGACAGCTAACAATCAGCCCCAGCATTTT
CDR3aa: CATSRGTANNQPQHF

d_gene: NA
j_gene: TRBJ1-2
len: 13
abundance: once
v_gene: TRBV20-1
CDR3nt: TGCAGTGCCTCCTCTGGGCTCACCTATGGCTACACCTTC
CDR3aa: CSASSGLTYGYTF

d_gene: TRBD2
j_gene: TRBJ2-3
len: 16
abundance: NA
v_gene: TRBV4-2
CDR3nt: TGTGCCAGCAGTGATGCTAGCGGGAGGCCCACAGATACGCAGTATTTT
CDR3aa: CASSDASGRPTDTQYF

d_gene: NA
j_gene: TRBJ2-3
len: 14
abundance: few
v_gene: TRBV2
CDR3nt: TGTGCCAGCAGCCCTAGAAGCAGTACAGATACGCAGTATTTT
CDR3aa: CASSPRSSTDTQYF

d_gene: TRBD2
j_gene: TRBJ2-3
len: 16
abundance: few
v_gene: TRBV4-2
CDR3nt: TGTGCCAGCAGGCGCACTAGCGGGTCATTCACAGATACGCAGTATTTT
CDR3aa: CASRRTSGSFTDTQYF

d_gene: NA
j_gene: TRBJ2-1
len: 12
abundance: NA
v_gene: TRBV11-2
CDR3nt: TGTGCCAGCAGCCCCGTCGGGCAACGTGAGTTCTTC
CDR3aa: CASSPVGQREFF